Each of the 11 T cell receptor beta chains below was sequenced from the same sample in a study of beta chain features in type 1 diabetes. The investigators reverse transcribed all of the isolated RNA, so they sequenced expressed TCRB transcripts. Only in-frame clones appear in the TCRdb table, and some are missing; sequencing was by immunoSEQ multiplex PCR. The data show about 180,000 clones, about 13% seen once. Input material: central memory CD4+ T cells from blood. The receptors originated from a woman aged 18 to 35 in good health.

This clone appeared a few times. The rearrangement joins TRBV29-1 to TRBJ2-7; TRBD2 might be the D (6 bases). Trimming pared 1 base from V and 0 bases from J, leaving 13 bases between. This CDR3 is 15 amino acids long. Germline CDR1 reads SQVTM; CDR2 reads ANQGSEA. The CDR3 sequence is CSVEGGGVASYEQYF. CDR3 DNA: TGCAGCGTTGAAGGGGGCGGGGTCGCCTCCTACGAGCAGTACTTC.

This clone came up a few times. The chain links TRBV5-4 to TRBJ1-2; maybe TRBD1 (5 bases). Trimming took 0 bases from V and 2 from J, leaving 8 bases between them. Looked up from germline, CDR1 is SGHNT and CDR2 is YYREEE (reference sequence). CDR3 length equals 14 residues. The CDR3 nucleotides are TGTGCCAGCAGCTTGGACAGGACCAACTATGGCTACACCTTC. Encoded protein: CASSLDRTNYGYTF.

The CDR3 DNA reads TGCGCCAGCAGCTTGGATCGGACAGGAGCCTACGAGCAGTACTTC. Translation: CASSLDRTGAYEQYF. The chain is built from TRBV5-1 and TRBJ2-7, with 7 positions matching TRBD1. The CDR3 loop spans 15 amino acids. Unmatched junction bases numbered 5, after V lost 0 bases and J lost 2 bases. Germline loops: CDR1 SGHRS, CDR2 YFSETQ.

This clone was observed a few times. This CDR3 is also generated by other DNA sequences in the sample. The chain has TRBV29-1 and TRBJ2-5; the D gene is possibly TRBD2 (5 bases). Germline CDR1 is SQVTM and CDR2 is ANQGSEA. V lost 0 bases and J lost 4, with 6 bases in between. CDR3 size: 12 residues. CDR3 sequence: CSVEDRGETQYF. Written as DNA, the CDR3 is TGCAGCGTTGAAGATCGGGGAGAGACCCAGTACTTC.

This clone was found a few times. The chain joins TRBV29-1 to TRBJ2-7; tentative D call: TRBD2 (5 bases). V was clipped by 5 bases and J by 2 bases, with 16 bases between them. This CDR3 spans 14 amino acids. From germline, CDR1 is SQVTM and CDR2 ANQGSEA. The CDR3 DNA sequence: TGCAGCGTTCGCCAACGATCCGGGGCCTACGAGCAGTACTTC. Its translation is CSVRQRSGAYEQYF.

The chain couples TRBV4-1 to TRBJ2-3; 7 bases line up with TRBD2. The V segment lost 3 bases and the J segment 0 bases; nucleotides outside the gene matches: 6. The CDR3 contains 16 residues. Germline V lookup: CDR1 MGHRA, CDR2 YSYEKL. CDR3 amino acids: CASSQPRAGSTDTQYF. CDR3 nucleotide sequence: TGCGCCAGCAGCCAGCCACGAGCGGGAAGCACAGATACGCAGTATTTT.

This sequence joins TRBV14 and TRBJ2-5; TRBD1 matches 7 bases. The germline V gene has CDR1 SGHDN and CDR2 FVKESK. The CDR3 is 15 residues long. Trimming cost V 2 bases and J 5 bases; bases outside gene matches: 8. The CDR3 coding sequence is TGTGCCAGCAGCCAAACCACTGCACAGGGGGAGACCCAGTACTTC. It is translated as CASSQTTAQGETQYF.

The J gene is TRBJ2-1, the V gene TRBV18, with 8 bases aligning to TRBD1. The CDR3 contains 13 residues. Germline V gene sequence: CDR1 KGHSH, CDR2 LQKENI. V trimming: 5 bases; J trimming: 10 bases; junction bases outside the gene matches: 7. The CDR3 region has the DNA TGTGCCAGCTCAAGGGGACAGGATAAGGAGCAGTTCTTC. Protein: CASSRGQDKEQFF.

The V and J genes are TRBV15 and TRBJ2-1; 11 nucleotides line up with TRBD2. V lost 1 base and J lost 0; bases outside the gene matches: 8. The germline V gene has CDR1 LNHNV and CDR2 YYDKDF (reference sequence). The CDR3 contains 19 residues. The CDR3 protein is CATSRVGTSGLSSYNEQFF. In DNA form, the CDR3 reads TGTGCCACCAGCAGAGTAGGGACTAGCGGTTTGAGCTCCTACAATGAGCAGTTCTTC.

This clone was observed a handful of times. The chain combines TRBV19 with TRBJ1-2, with 10 bases aligning to TRBD1. The CDR3 runs 13 residues. Unmatched junction bases numbered 4, after V lost 5 bases and J lost 7 bases. Germline V gene data show CDR1 as LNHDA and CDR2 as SQIVND (reference sequence). In DNA, the CDR3 is TGTGCCAGTAGTCCCCGGGACAGGGGTGGCTACACCTTC. This codes for CASSPRDRGGYTF.

V usage is TRBV7-9 and J usage is TRBJ1-2; weak D call: TRBD1 (5 bases). Trimming cost V 3 bases and J 2 bases, with 10 bases left between them. Per germline, CDR1 SEHNR and CDR2 FQNEAQ (reference sequence). The CDR3 spans 14 residues. The CDR3 here is CASSFYQGNYGYTF. The CDR3 DNA is TGTGCCAGCAGCTTTTATCAGGGAAACTATGGCTACACCTTC.